Below, one T cell receptor (beta chain) is given with its context. Its target antigen remains unknown. Within one base of it there is no much larger clone, and no base qualities were kept. For this chain, trimming is 5 bases at the V end and 8 bases at the J end, and the number of junction bases without a gene match is 12. Reading the germline V gene (reference sequence) gives CDR1 SGHNT and CDR2 YYREEE. The CDR3 starts with the cysteine, ends with the phenylalanine, and has 15 residues. The read is trimmed to its CDR3 DNA, 45 bases read in frame from base 1. Following the manufacturer's recommendations, the immunoSEQ kit was used to generate TCR beta libraries from genomic DNA. To prepare libraries, a first multiplex PCR with proprietary primers was run, followed by a second PCR that added unique barcodes, and a bead cleanup was done after each round. Each sample batch included a kit-provided positive control reaction and a negative control reaction. The final libraries underwent checking on an Agilent 4200 TapeStation D1000 ScreenTape, volumetric pooling, and quantification by qPCR. Sequencing was performed on an Illumina NextSeq500 using a MidOutput 150-cycle cartridge, with 156 Read1 cycles, 15 Index1 cycles, and the kit custom primers. The pooled library was loaded at around 1 pM with roughly 19% PhiX control spiked in. Per the original workflow: Vendor-processed data were analyzed in R, with a clonotype defined as all T cells sharing the same CDR3 nucleotide sequence. In the clone abundance analyses, frequencies in each sample were normalized to that sample's 10,000 most abundant clones. Public T cell clones, which averaged fewer than five per sample, were excluded before analysis. A difference in abundance of at least 32-fold between compartments was used to define tumor-enriched and baseline blood-enriched clonotypes. A beta-binomial differential abundance model was used to identify clonotypes that expanded or contracted between blood time points. Tumor-blood repertoire similarity was measured with the Baroni-Urbani and Buser coefficient, and groups were compared using two-tailed Wilcoxon tests in R. This is the immuneACCESS table as TCRdb keeps it, with only in-frame sequences that have V and J called. A part of the clones is gone; compared with another copy, unresolved V genes explain less than half, and the rest is unexplained. D and trimming were read from the DNA, whereas the V and J calls and clone size are those reported in that table. The sample data list 100,000 to 150,000 clones, and 88% of these were observed just once. The ten most abundant clones make up 5% to 6.5% of the sample.

This entry comes from a study of radiation and T cells in renal cell carcinoma (dated by TCRdb to between 2020 and 2021). About the study as a whole: The samples were obtained from a clinical trial, where primary renal cell carcinomas were treated with 15 Gy stereotactic body radiation therapy and then removed by nephrectomy 4 weeks afterward. TCR beta sequencing covered 50 or so samples in total, comprising approximately 25 tumors and 27 peripheral blood samples. Across all 53 samples, several million unique CDR3 nucleotide sequences encoding some 2.6 million unique CDR3 amino acid sequences were identified.

The sample's time point label is to be understood as: blood 2 weeks post-SBRT. Interpreted using the paper, the treatment or condition label stands for: 15 Gy SBRT to primary tumor, nephrectomy 4 weeks later. To follow tumor-enriched clonotypes, serial peripheral blood was collected from radiation-treated patients at baseline and at 2 weeks and 4 weeks after SBRT. Every patient had renal cell carcinoma of clear cell pathology. The QIAamp DNA Blood Mini Kit (Qiagen) was used to prepare genomic DNA for TCR sequencing. The analyses included only samples that passed all quality control checks. What the authors observed across the whole study: Effects of radiation dose or scheduling on the TCR repertoire could not be addressed with the single-armed trial design. Dynamics of the blood repertoire were not tracked past 4 weeks after treatment. Because pretreatment tumor biopsies were not available, the baseline intratumoral presence of clonotypes could not be determined. In blood, the top tumor clonotypes increased between baseline and 2 weeks post-radiation and then shrank by 4 weeks, which suggests that tumor-resident clones expanded only transiently.

The clonotype comes from a woman in her sixties or seventies with renal cell carcinoma. The source material was blood, sampled from a patient whose treatment included radiotherapy and nephrectomy. The rearrangement joined TRBV5-4 to TRBJ1-2; 10 middle bases align to TRBD1. The CDR3 region reads CASRFYGTGERGYTF. The DNA reads TGTGCCAGCAGATTCTACGGGACAGGGGAGAGGGGCTACACCTTC.